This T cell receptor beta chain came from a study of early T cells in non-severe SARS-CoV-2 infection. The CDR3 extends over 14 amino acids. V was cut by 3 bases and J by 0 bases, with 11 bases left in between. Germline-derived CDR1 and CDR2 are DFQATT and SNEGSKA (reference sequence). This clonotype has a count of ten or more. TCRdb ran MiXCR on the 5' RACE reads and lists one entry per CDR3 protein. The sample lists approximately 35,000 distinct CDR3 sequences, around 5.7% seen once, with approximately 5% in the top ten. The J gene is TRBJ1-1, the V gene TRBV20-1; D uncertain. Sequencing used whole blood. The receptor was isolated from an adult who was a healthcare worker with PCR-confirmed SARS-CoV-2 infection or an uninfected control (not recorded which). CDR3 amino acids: CSARVGPLNTEAFF. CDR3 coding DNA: TGCAGTGCTAGGGTAGGTCCCTTGAACACTGAAGCTTTCTTT.